Each of the 11 T cell receptor beta chains below was sequenced from the same sample in a study of CD8+ T cells in alopecia areata. This sample's treatment: oral pan-JAK inhibitor, 5-10 mg twice daily. Reverse transcription of extracted RNA yielded cDNA, which provided the sequencing template. Using immunoSEQ multiplex PCR, the repertoire was profiled, and TCRdb retains in-frame clones only, with some absent. This table has hundreds of thousands of clones, about three fifths appearing once. The starting material was CD4+ T cells sorted from blood, obtained around week 54, from a patient treated with tofacitinib. The receptor source for this set is a human donor with alopecia areata.

This clone showed up just a few times. The V and J genes are TRBV5-1 and TRBJ2-5; 11 bases align to TRBD2. The V gene end was trimmed by 6 bases and the J gene end by 5 bases; junction bases not matched to a gene: 9. This CDR3 has 15 residues. CDR1 and CDR2 from the germline V gene are SGHRS and YFSETQ. CDR3: CASMPGLADRETQYF. CDR3 sequence (DNA): TGCGCCAGCATGCCGGGACTAGCGGACCGGGAGACCCAGTACTTC.

This clone was seen once. One end of the junction varies from germline; a read error may be responsible. The genes are TRBV20-1 and TRBJ2-7; the D gene is possibly TRBD1 (6 bases). Germline CDR1 DFQATT, CDR2 SNEGSKA (reference sequence). The CDR3 is 11 amino acids. CDR3 protein: CSAKVQTGLFF. The DNA of the CDR3 is TGCAGTGCTAAGGTCCAGACAGGCCTCTTTTTC.

V is TRBV7-2 and J is TRBJ1-1, with D unclear. The germline V and J ends were trimmed by 4 bases and 0 bases, with 6 bases remaining between them. This CDR3 region has 13 residues. Germline assignment: CDR1 SGHTA and CDR2 FQGNSA. The CDR3 here is CASSSDMNTEAFF. CDR3 coding DNA: TGTGCCAGCAGCTCAGACATGAACACTGAAGCTTTCTTT.

This rearrangement joins TRBV5-6 to TRBJ1-1, with a weak D call TRBD1 (6 bases). This CDR3 contains 14 residues. Germline V gene data show CDR1 as SGHDT and CDR2 as YYEEEE. V was pared by 3 bases and J by 3 bases, with 12 bases between. DNA for the CDR3: TGTGCCAGCAGCTCTACAGGGTCGGACACTGAAGCTTTCTTT. This sequence encodes CASSSTGSDTEAFF.

The sample holds a few counts of this clone. The chain couples TRBV29-1 to TRBJ2-7, with 8 bases that match TRBD2. Losses at the gene ends were 0 bases for V and 2 bases for J; bases not matched to a gene: 6. The CDR3 spans 15 residues. Germline lookup yields CDR1 SQVTM and CDR2 ANQGSEA. The CDR3 spells CSVEERAGLAYEQYF. DNA for the CDR3: TGCAGCGTTGAAGAGAGGGCGGGACTAGCCTACGAGCAGTACTTC.

The V call is TRBV30, the J call TRBJ2-7; D unresolved. V shed 2 bases and J shed 2 bases, with 7 bases lying between them. The V gene's germline CDR1 is GTSNPN and CDR2 SVGIG (reference sequence). This CDR3 region has 12 residues. This CDR3 is CAWSPSPYEQYF. The CDR3 DNA is TGTGCCTGGAGTCCCTCCCCCTACGAGCAGTACTTC.

The chain joins TRBV4-3 to TRBJ1-6, with a weak D call TRBD1 (5 bases). V was shortened by 4 bases and J by 7 bases, with 11 bases between the two germline ends. Germline V gene lookup returns CDR1 LGHNA and CDR2 YSLEER. The CDR3 has 14 residues. The CDR3 is CASSPGLLNSPLHF. In nucleotides, the CDR3 is TGCGCCAGCAGCCCGGGACTCCTGAATTCACCCCTCCACTTT.

On this clone: Other DNA sequences in this sample translate to the same CDR3. CDR3 nucleotide sequence: TGCAGCGTTGAAGGGGGGACAGGGGCTGATACGCAGTATTTT. Encoded protein: CSVEGGTGADTQYF. The gene calls are TRBV29-1 and TRBJ2-3; 10 nucleotides align to TRBD1. V dropped 1 base and J dropped 6; count of bases not matched to a gene: 4. The CDR3 contains 14 residues. Germline CDR1 is SQVTM and CDR2 is ANQGSEA.

This clone was seen a handful of times. The chain links TRBV30 to TRBJ1-1; possibly TRBD1 for D (6 bases). CDR3 length: 15 amino acids. Germline V gives CDR1 GTSNPN, CDR2 SVGIG (reference sequence). Deletions cut 2 bases from V and 5 bases from J, with 18 bases between. The CDR3 bases are TGTGCCTGGAGTTTGCCCCGGCGGGGGCGGACTGAAGCTTTCTTT. Its protein is CAWSLPRRGRTEAFF.

The chain employs TRBV30 and TRBJ1-5, with TRBD1 matching over 7 bases. The V gene end was trimmed by 3 bases and the J gene end by 4 bases; junction bases not matched to a gene: 3. Germline assignment: CDR1 GTSNPN and CDR2 SVGIG (reference sequence). CDR3 length: 13 amino acids. The chain's CDR3 is CAWSPQGNQPQHF. The DNA for the CDR3 is TGTGCCTGGAGCCCACAGGGGAATCAGCCCCAGCATTTT. The complete variable domain, with remaining parts taken from reference TRBV30 and TRBJ1-5, reads SQTIHQWPATLVQPVGSPLSLECTVEGTSNPNLYWYRQAAGRGLQLLFYSVGIGQISSEVPQNLSASRPQDRQFILSSKKLLLSDSGFYLCAWSPQGNQPQHFGDGTRLSIL.

This CDR3 reads CASSVVGQGNGYTF. CDR3 coding DNA: TGTGCCAGCAGCGTAGTAGGACAGGGGAACGGCTACACCTTC. The V gene is TRBV9, the J gene TRBJ1-2, with 9 positions matching TRBD1. The CDR3 extends over 14 amino acids. Germline values: CDR1 SGDLS, CDR2 YYNGEE. With 0 bases clipped from V and 8 bases from J, the junction kept 5 bases outside the gene matches.